A single TCR beta chain is shown here with its context. The data derive from a study of blood T cell repertoires in COVID-19. Study summary: Whether acute or convalescent, the COVID-19 samples came from the United States, Italy and Spain. The cDNA or gDNA used as material had been derived from T cells, B-cell-depleted T cells, or PBMCs.

In the authors' methods: Amplifying reference gene primers gave estimates of nucleated cell counts. Sequenced by immunoSEQ multiplex PCR; TCRdb stores in-frame clones only, minus some. Clone size and V and J calls were adopted from that table, with D and trimming inferred from the DNA. The repertoire holds some 80,000 clones, with around 84% as singletons. The CDR3 runs to 14 residues. Trimming took 4 bases from V and 5 from J; bases not matched to a gene: 7. Germline CDR1 reads LGHDT; CDR2 reads YNNKEL (reference sequence). The chain has TRBV3-1 (or the pseudogene TRBV3-2) and TRBJ1-2, with 7 bases that match TRBD1. The clonotype was recovered from a middle-aged man with acute or convalescent COVID-19. Sequencing was performed on peripheral blood. CDR3 coding DNA: TGTGCCAGCAGCCTTGGGACAGCAGAATATGGCTACACCTTC. Amino acids: CASSLGTAEYGYTF.